This T cell receptor beta chain is from a study of neurological immune-mediated disorders. This CDR3 has 14 amino acids. V lost 4 bases, J lost 5 bases, and 7 bases stayed unmatched. Per germline, CDR1 SGHRS and CDR2 YFSETQ. This clonotype was seen many times. One entry per CDR3 protein, called by TCRdb with MiXCR from the 5' RACE reads. This table has 35,000 or so distinct CDR3 sequences, less than 15% appearing once. The chain carries TRBV5-1 and TRBJ2-5; 8 bases map to TRBD2. This receptor was obtained from a woman in her forties or fifties with HTLV-1-associated myelopathy (HAM/TSP). Material for sequencing was PBMCs. CDR3 in amino acids: CASSAGGFGETQYF. The CDR3 DNA reads TGCGCCAGCAGCGCGGGGGGCTTCGGCGAGACCCAGTACTTC.